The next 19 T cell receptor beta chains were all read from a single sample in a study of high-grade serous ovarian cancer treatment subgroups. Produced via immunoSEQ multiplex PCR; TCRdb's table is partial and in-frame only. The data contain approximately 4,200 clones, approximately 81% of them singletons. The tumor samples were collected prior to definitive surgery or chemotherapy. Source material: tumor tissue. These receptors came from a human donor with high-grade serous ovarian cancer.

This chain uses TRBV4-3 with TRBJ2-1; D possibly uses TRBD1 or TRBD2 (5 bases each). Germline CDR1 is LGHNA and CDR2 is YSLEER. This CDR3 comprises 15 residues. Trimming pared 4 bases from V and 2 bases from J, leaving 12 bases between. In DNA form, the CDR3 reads TGCGCCAGCAGCCGGGACCCAAACGCCTACAATGAGCAGTTCTTC. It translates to CASSRDPNAYNEQFF.

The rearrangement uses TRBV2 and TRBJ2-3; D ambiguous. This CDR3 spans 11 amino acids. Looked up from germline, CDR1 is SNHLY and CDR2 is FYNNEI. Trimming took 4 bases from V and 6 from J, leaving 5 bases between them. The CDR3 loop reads CASSGRDTQYF. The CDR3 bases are TGTGCCAGCAGTGGCCGGGATACGCAGTATTTT. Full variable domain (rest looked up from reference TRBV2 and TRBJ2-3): EPEVTQTPSHQVTQMGQEVILRCVPISNHLYFYWYRQILGQKVEFLVSFYNNEISEKSEIFDDQFSVERPDGSNFTLKIRSTKLEDSAMYFCASSGRDTQYFGPGTRLTVL.

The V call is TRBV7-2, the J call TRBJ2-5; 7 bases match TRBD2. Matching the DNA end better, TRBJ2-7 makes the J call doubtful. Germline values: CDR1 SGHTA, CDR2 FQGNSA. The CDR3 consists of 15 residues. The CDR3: CASSLGPSGVGEQYF. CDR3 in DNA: TGTGCCAGCAGCCTGGGTCCCAGCGGGGTGGGCGAGCAGTACTTC.

The CDR3 protein is CASSSQGATRYYNEQFF. The CDR3 DNA sequence: TGTGCCAGCAGCTCACAGGGGGCGACCCGCTACTACAATGAGCAGTTCTTC. V usage is TRBV5-6 and J usage is TRBJ2-1, with TRBD1 identical over 9 bases. This CDR3 has 17 amino acids. CDR1 and CDR2 (germline): SGHDT, YYEEEE. V shed 3 bases, J shed 3 bases, and the junction held 10 bases outside the gene matches.

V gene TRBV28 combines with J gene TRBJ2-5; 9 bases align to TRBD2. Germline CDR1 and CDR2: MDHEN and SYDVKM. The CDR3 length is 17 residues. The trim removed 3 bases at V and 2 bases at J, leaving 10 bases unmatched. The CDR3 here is CASSFAGSGGPQETQYF. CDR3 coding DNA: TGTGCCAGCAGTTTTGCTGGGAGCGGGGGGCCTCAAGAGACCCAGTACTTC.

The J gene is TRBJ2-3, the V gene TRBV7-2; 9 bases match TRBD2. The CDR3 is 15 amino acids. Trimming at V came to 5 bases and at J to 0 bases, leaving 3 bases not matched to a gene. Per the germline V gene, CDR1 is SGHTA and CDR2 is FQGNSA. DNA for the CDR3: TGTGCCAGCAGCCGCGGGGGGGCAAGCACAGATACGCAGTATTTT. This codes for CASSRGGASTDTQYF.

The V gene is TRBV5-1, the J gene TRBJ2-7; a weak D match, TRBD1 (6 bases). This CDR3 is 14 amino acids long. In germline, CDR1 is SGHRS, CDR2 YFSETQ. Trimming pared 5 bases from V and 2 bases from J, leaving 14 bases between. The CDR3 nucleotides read TGCGCCAGCAGTAACAGGGCCCCCCCCTACGAGCAGTACTTC. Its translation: CASSNRAPPYEQYF.

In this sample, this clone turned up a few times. CDR3 sequence: CASKGDSYGYTF. CDR3 in DNA: TGTGCCAGCAAAGGGGATAGCTATGGCTACACCTTC. The chain employs TRBV2 and TRBJ1-2, with D tentatively TRBD1 (5 bases). Looked up from germline, CDR1 is SNHLY and CDR2 is FYNNEI. This CDR3 has 12 amino acids. Trimming cost V 7 bases and J 4 bases, with 10 bases left between them.

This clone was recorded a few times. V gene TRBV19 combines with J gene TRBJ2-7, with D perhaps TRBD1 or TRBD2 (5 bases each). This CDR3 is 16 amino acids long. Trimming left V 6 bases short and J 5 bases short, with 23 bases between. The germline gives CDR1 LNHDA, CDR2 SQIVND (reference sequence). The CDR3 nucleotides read TGTGCCAGTAGAGCCGAGGGGACGTCAACCTCACACGAGCAGTACTTC. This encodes CASRAEGTSTSHEQYF.

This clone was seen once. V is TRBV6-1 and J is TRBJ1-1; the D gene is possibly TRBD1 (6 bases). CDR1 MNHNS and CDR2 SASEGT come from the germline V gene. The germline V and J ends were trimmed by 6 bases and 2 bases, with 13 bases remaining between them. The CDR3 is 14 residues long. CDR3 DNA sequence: TGTGCCAGCAGGACAGGCAGCACTAACACTGAAGCTTTCTTT. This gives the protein CASRTGSTNTEAFF.

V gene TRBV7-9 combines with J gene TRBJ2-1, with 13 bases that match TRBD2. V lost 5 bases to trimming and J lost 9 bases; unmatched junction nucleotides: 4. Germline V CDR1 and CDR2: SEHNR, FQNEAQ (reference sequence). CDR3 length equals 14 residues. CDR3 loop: CASSPGLAGSEQFF. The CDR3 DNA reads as TGTGCCAGCAGCCCGGGACTAGCGGGGAGTGAGCAGTTCTTC.

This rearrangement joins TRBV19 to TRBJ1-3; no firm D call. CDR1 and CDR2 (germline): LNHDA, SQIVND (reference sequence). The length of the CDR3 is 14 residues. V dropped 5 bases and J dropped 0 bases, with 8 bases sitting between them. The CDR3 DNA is TGTGCCAGTAGTGAAGCGGGCTCTGGAAACACCATATATTTT. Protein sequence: CASSEAGSGNTIYF.

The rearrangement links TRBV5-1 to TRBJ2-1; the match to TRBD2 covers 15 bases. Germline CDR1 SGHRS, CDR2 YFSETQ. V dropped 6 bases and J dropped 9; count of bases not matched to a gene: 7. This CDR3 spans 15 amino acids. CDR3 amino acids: CASKVGTSGGSEQFF. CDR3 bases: TGCGCCAGCAAAGTGGGGACTAGCGGGGGGAGTGAGCAGTTCTTC.

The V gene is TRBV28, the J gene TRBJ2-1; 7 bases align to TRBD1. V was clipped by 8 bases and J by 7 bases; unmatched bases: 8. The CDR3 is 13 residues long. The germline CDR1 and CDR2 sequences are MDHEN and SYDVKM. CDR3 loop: CASGGRGWNEQFF. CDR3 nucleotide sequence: TGTGCCAGCGGCGGCAGGGGGTGGAATGAGCAGTTCTTC.

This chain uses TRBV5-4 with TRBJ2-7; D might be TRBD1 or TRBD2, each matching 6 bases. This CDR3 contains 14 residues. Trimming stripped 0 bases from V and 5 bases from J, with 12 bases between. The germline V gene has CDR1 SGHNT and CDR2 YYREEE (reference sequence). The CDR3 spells CASSLDRGVNEQYF. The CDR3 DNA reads TGTGCCAGCAGCTTGGATAGGGGGGTCAACGAGCAGTACTTC. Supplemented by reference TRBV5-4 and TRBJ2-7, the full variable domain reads ETGVTQSPTHLIKTRGQQVTLRCSSQSGHNTVSWYQQALGQGPQFIFQYYREEENGRGNFPPRFSGLQFPNYSSELNVNALELDDSALYLCASSLDRGVNEQYFGPGTRLTVT.

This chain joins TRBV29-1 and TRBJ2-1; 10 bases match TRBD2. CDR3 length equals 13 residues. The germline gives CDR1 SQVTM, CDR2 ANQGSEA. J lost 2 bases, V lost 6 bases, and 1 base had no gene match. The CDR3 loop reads CSVLAGAYNEQFF. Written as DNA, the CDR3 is TGCAGCGTCCTAGCGGGAGCCTACAATGAGCAGTTCTTC.

CDR3 nucleotide sequence: TGTGCCAGCAGCCAATCCTGGTTCGGTGGCTACACCTTC. It translates to CASSQSWFGGYTF. This chain uses TRBV27 with TRBJ1-2; D unclear. This CDR3 spans 13 amino acids. Trimming cost V 6 bases and J 7 bases, with 15 bases left between them. CDR1 and CDR2 from the germline V gene are MNHEY and SMNVEV (reference sequence).

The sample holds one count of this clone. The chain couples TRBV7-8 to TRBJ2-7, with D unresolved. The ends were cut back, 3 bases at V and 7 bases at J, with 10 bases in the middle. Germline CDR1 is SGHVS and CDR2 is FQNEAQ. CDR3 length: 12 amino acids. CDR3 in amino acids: CASSFTLGEQYF. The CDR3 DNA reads TGTGCCAGCAGCTTTACCCTGGGTGAGCAGTACTTC.

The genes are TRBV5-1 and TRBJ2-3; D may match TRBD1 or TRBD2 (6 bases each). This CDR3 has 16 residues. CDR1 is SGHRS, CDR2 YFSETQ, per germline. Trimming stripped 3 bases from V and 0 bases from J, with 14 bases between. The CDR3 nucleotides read TGCGCCAGCAGCTCCCTTGGGGGGCACAGCACAGATACGCAGTATTTT. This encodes CASSSLGGHSTDTQYF.